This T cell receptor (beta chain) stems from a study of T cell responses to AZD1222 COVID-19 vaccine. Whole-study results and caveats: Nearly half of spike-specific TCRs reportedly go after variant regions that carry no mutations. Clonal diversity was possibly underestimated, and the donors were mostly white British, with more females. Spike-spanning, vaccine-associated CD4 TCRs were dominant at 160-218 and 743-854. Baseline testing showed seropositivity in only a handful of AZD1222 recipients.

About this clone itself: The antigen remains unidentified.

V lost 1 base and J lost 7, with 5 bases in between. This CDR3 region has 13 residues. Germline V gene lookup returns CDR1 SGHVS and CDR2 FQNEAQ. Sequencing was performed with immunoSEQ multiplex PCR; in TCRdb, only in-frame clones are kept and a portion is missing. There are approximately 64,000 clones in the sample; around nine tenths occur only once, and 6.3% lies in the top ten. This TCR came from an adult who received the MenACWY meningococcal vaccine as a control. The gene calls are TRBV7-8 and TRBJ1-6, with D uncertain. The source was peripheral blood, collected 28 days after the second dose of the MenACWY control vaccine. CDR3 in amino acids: CASSLESNSPLHF. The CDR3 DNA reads TGTGCCAGCAGCTTAGAGAGCAATTCACCCCTCCACTTT.